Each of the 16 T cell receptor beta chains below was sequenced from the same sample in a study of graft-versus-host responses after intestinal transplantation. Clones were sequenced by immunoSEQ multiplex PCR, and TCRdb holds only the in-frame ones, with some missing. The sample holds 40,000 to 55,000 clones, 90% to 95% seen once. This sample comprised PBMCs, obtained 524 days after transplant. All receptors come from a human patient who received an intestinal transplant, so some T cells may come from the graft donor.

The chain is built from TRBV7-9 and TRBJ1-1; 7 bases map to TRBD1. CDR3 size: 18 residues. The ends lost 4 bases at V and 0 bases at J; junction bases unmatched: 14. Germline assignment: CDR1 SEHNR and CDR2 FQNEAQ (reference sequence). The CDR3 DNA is TGTGCCAGCAGCTCACCCTGGACCCGACAGGGCCTGAACACTGAAGCTTTCTTT. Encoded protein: CASSSPWTRQGLNTEAFF.

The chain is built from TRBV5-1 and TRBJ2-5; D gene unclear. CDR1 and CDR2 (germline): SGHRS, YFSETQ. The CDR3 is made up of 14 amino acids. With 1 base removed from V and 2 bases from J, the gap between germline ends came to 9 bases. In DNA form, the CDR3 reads TGCGCCAGCAGCTTGCACGGTCTTCAAGAGACCCAGTACTTC. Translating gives CASSLHGLQETQYF.

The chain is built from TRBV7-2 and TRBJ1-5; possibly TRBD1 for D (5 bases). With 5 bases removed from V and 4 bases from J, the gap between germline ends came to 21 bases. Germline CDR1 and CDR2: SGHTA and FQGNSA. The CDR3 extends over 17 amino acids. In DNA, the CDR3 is TGTGCCAGCAGCGTCCGGGGACGGACGAGCAGGAATCAGCCCCAGCATTTT. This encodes CASSVRGRTSRNQPQHF.

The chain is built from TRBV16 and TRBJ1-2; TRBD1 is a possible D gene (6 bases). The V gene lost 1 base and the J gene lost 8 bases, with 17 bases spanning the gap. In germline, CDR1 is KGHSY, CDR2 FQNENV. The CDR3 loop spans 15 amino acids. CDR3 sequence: CASSQFLTAGGGYTF. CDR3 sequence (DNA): TGTGCCAGCAGCCAATTTCTTACCGCGGGGGGCGGCTACACCTTC.

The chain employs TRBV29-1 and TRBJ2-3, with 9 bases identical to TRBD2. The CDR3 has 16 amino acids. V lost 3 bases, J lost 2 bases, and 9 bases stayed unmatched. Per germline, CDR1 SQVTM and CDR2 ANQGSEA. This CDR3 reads CSVDASAGGSTDTQYF. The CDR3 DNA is TGCAGCGTTGATGCTTCCGCGGGAGGGTCCACAGATACGCAGTATTTT.

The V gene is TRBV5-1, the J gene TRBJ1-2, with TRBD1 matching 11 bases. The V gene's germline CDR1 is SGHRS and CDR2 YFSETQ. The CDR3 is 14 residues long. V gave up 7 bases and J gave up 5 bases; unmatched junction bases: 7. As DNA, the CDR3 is TGCGCCAGCCTTCCCGGACAGGGGGCTTATGGCTACACCTTC. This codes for CASLPGQGAYGYTF.

CDR3 sequence (DNA): TGTGCCAGCTCACCAGGAGACAGGGGGAATCAGCCCCAGCATTTT. Encoded protein: CASSPGDRGNQPQHF. The rearrangement uses TRBV18 and TRBJ1-5; TRBD1 aligns across 9 bases. CDR3 size: 15 residues. With 2 bases clipped from V and 4 bases from J, the junction kept 3 bases outside the gene matches. Germline CDR1 is KGHSH and CDR2 is LQKENI.

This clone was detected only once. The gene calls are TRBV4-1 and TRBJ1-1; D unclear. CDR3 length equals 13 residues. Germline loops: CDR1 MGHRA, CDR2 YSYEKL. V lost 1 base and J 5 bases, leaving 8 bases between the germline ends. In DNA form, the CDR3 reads TGCGCCAGCAGCCAAGGGGCAGCGACTGAAGCTTTCTTT. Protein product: CASSQGAATEAFF.

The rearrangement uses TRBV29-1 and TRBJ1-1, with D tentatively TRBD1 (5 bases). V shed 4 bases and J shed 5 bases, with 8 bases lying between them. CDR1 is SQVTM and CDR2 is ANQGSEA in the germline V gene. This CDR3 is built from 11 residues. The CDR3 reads CSVVQGTEAFF. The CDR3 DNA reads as TGCAGCGTTGTCCAGGGAACTGAAGCTTTCTTT.

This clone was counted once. The CDR3 DNA follows: TGTGCCAGCAGATGGAGCGGTGGGTCCTACGAGCAGTACTTC. As protein: CASRWSGGSYEQYF. This chain uses TRBV19 with TRBJ2-7; perhaps TRBD2 as D (5 bases). Trimming removed 9 bases at V and 1 base at J, with 16 bases between. Germline CDR1 LNHDA, CDR2 SQIVND (reference sequence). The CDR3 contains 14 residues.

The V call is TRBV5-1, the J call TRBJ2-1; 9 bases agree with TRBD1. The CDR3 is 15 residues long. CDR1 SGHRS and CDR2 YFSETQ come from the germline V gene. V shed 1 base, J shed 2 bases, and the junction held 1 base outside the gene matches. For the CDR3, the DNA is TGCGCCAGCAGCTTGAGACAGGGGGCCTACAATGAGCAGTTCTTC. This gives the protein CASSLRQGAYNEQFF.

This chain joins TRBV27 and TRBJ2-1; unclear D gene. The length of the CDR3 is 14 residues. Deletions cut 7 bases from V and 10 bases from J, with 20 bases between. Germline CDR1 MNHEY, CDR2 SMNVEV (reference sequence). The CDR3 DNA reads TGTGCCAGCACCCCCGGAGTTCTTGGCGGAGAGCAGTTCTTC. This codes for CASTPGVLGGEQFF.

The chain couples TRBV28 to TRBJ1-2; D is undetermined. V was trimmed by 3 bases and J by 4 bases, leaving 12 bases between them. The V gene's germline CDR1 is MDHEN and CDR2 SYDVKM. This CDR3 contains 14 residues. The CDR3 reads CASSFRPSAYGYTF. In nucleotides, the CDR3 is TGTGCCAGCAGTTTTCGCCCGTCGGCCTATGGCTACACCTTC.

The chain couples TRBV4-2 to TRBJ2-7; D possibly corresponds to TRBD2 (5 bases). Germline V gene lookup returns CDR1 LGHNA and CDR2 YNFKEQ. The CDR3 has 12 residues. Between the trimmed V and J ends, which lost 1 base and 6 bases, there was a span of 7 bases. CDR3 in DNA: TGTGCCAGCAGCCAAGGAGAGGGCGAGCAGTACTTC. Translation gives CASSQGEGEQYF.

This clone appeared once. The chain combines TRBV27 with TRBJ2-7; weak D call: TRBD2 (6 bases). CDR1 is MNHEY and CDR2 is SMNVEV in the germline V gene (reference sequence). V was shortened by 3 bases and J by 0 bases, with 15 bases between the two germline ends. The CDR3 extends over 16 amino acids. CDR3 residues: CASSFYRGAASYEQYF. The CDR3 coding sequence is TGTGCCAGCAGTTTTTACCGCGGGGCGGCCTCCTACGAGCAGTACTTC.

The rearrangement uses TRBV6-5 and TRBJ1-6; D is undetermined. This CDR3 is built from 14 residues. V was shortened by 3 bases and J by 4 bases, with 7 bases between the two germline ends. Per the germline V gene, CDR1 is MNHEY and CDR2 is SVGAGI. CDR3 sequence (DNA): TGTGCCAGCAGTTATGCGGGGTATAATTCACCCCTCCACTTT. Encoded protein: CASSYAGYNSPLHF.